This record concerns one T cell receptor beta chain sequence. What it binds is not known. This table comes from immunoSEQ multiplex PCR, and its TCRdb copy is limited to in-frame clones, with some not included. The table lists some 66,000 clones, roughly 92% of them singletons. The data belong to a study of Tregs in tolerant kidney transplant recipients. Study results and limitations: Validation in larger populations is needed because few patients were studied. Tregs expanded with activated donor B cells seemed most donor-specific. Tolerant patients' donor-specific Tregs expanded beyond overall Tregs, suggesting antigen-driven growth.

Thawed PBMCs were FACS-sorted into unstimulated CD4+CD25+CD127- regulatory T cells, CD4+CD25- non-regulatory cells, CD4 and CD8 cells. CDR1 and CDR2 from the germline V gene are SNHLY and FYNNEI. This CDR3 has 14 amino acids. After removal of 7 bases from V and 2 bases from J, the junction contained 5 bases not matched to a gene. The V and J genes are TRBV2 and TRBJ2-7; 10 bases match TRBD2. The receptor was isolated from a human donor who received a combined kidney and bone marrow transplant. Sequencing was performed on CD8+ T cells from blood, taken before the transplant. The CDR3 DNA reads as TGTGCCAGCAAAGAAGCGGGAGGGCCCTACGAGCAGTACTTC. It codes for CASKEAGGPYEQYF.